The sequence of this T cell receptor (beta chain) was determined in a study of Ad26.COV2.S vaccination and SARS-CoV-2 variants. Treatment meaning: over 15 received Ad26.COV2.S at low or high dose, single or two shots; about five received placebo; per-sample allocation not given. Day 63 after the first vaccine or placebo injection was the time point for sampling. In Boston, an adult donor aged 18-55 years took part. Sequencing used immunoSEQ multiplex PCR; TCRdb keeps in-frame clones, though not all of them. The table lists 350,000 to 500,000 clones, around nine tenths of them singletons. There are 16 residues in the CDR3. V lost 2 bases and J lost 7, with 20 bases in between. Germline CDR1 and CDR2: MNHEY and SVGAGI.

The sequence was obtained from a person between 18 and 60 years old who received the Ad26.COV2.S COVID-19 vaccine or a placebo. The specimen comprised peripheral blood, sampled in a trial of Ad26.COV2.S vaccine versus placebo. The V and J genes are TRBV6-5 and TRBJ1-2; a weak D match, TRBD1 (6 bases). The CDR3 is CASSYGRAGDVGGYTF. DNA for the CDR3: TGTGCCAGCAGTTACGGGAGGGCAGGGGACGTAGGTGGCTACACCTTC.